The clone carrying this T cell receptor beta chain was seen only once. The germline gives CDR1 MDHEN, CDR2 SYDVKM. This CDR3 is 15 amino acids long. V lost 3 bases to trimming and J lost 2 bases, with 11 bases between them. The data are from a study of blood T cell repertoires in COVID-19. Study in general: COVID-19 samples collected from the United States, Italy and Spain covered acute and convalescent phases. T cells, B-cell-depleted T cells, or PBMCs supplied cDNA or gDNA.

Source study methods: How many nucleated cells were present was estimated from reference gene primer amplification. TCRdb's table, derived via immunoSEQ multiplex PCR, lists solely in-frame clones and lacks some. V and J calls and clone size come straight from that table; D and trimming were deduced from the DNA. The sample carries approximately 200,000 clones, roughly 83% recorded once. The chain recombines TRBV28 with TRBJ1-3; D uncertain. This TCR was sampled from a woman between 45 and 60 years old with acute or convalescent COVID-19. Sequenced input: peripheral blood. CDR3 DNA: TGTGCCAGCAGTTTGGCAGGATGGACTGGAAACACCATATATTTT. Amino acids: CASSLAGWTGNTIYF.